Sequencing of this T cell receptor (beta chain) was carried out in a study of T cell responses to AZD1222 COVID-19 vaccine. CDR1 SGHTA and CDR2 FQGNSA come from the germline V gene. Trimming shortened V by 5 bases and J by 8 bases, and 10 bases separated the two germline ends. There are 12 residues in the CDR3. Some clones are missing from TCRdb's copy, which holds only in-frame ones; the method was immunoSEQ multiplex PCR. The data contain about 100,000 clones, roughly 90% of them seen just once; the ten biggest clones take up around 8.6%. On this clone: As yet, its antigen is unknown.

Study results and limitations: Spike-specific TCR breadth and depth grew following two AZD1222 doses. Only 5 or 6 individuals given AZD1222 were seropositive at baseline. Donors were largely white British and mainly female; clonal diversity was possibly underestimated.

The source is an adult who received the AZD1222 COVID-19 vaccine. V usage is TRBV7-2 and J usage is TRBJ2-4; no clear D. The starting material was peripheral blood, obtained 28 days after the second AZD1222 dose. The CDR3 reads CASSPPGDIQYF. Here the CDR3 DNA reads TGTGCCAGCAGCCCACCGGGTGACATTCAGTACTTC.